Listed below are T cell receptor beta chains from one sample, sequenced in a study of T cell repertoires in cytomegalovirus infection. TCRdb used MiXCR to reprocess the reads, holding one entry per CDR3 protein. The table records some 110,000 distinct CDR3 sequences, 25% to 35% of them present only once. For these TCRs, the target antigens are not known. The material was CD8+ T cells from cultured PBMCs, obtained from culture after CMV antigen stimulation. These receptors all come from a human donor in good health (CMV status not recorded). Some clones in this sample may be carry-over from other donors' samples. CDR3s include the opening cysteine and the closing phenylalanine or tryptophan. Each record gives: V gene, D gene, clone size, J gene, CDR3 DNA, CDR3 protein. A D gene is named only where the DNA matches it firmly. A clone size is listed for some rows: how often the clone was seen (once, few, many), or a class if it is expanded.

v_call: TRBV7-1
d_call: NA
clone_size: once
j_call: TRBJ1-2
cdr3_nt: TGTGCCAGCAGCCCCCCGGTCGGGGATGGCTACACCTTC
cdr3_aa: CASSPPVGDGYTF

v_call: TRBV12-3/TRBV12-4
d_call: NA
clone_size: few
j_call: TRBJ1-6
cdr3_nt: TGTGCCAGTTGCGAAAGGGGTTTTTCACCCCTCCACTTT
cdr3_aa: CASCERGFSPLHF

v_call: TRBV7-8
d_call: NA
clone_size: many
j_call: TRBJ1-1
cdr3_nt: TGTGCCAGCAGCCAAGGGGGGTCGGATGCTGAAGCTTTCTTT
cdr3_aa: CASSQGGSDAEAFF

v_call: TRBV7-2
d_call: NA
clone_size: NA
j_call: TRBJ1-4
cdr3_nt: TGTGCCAGCAGCTTTACCCAGGCTGAACTGTTTTTT
cdr3_aa: CASSFTQAELFF

v_call: TRBV24-1
d_call: NA
clone_size: few
j_call: TRBJ2-2
cdr3_nt: TGTGCCACCCACCAAGTGGCGGTCGCGAACACCGGGGAGCTGTTTTTT
cdr3_aa: CATHQVAVANTGELFF

v_call: TRBV15
d_call: NA
clone_size: NA
j_call: TRBJ2-5
cdr3_nt: TGTGCCACCAGCAGAGAATTGAACTCCCAAGAGACCCAGTACTTC
cdr3_aa: CATSRELNSQETQYF

v_call: TRBV29-1
d_call: NA
clone_size: NA
j_call: TRBJ1-1
cdr3_nt: TGCAGCGTTGATCAGGGGCAGGACACTGAAGCTTTCTTT
cdr3_aa: CSVDQGQDTEAFF

v_call: TRBV12-3/TRBV12-4
d_call: TRBD1
clone_size: NA
j_call: TRBJ1-3
cdr3_nt: TGTGCCAGCAGTCCGCGGACAGGGGGGACTGGAAACACCATATATTTT
cdr3_aa: CASSPRTGGTGNTIYF

v_call: TRBV12-3/TRBV12-4
d_call: TRBD2
clone_size: NA
j_call: TRBJ2-3
cdr3_nt: TGTGCCAGCACCCCGGGGGGGTGGGAAGATACGCAGTATTTT
cdr3_aa: CASTPGGWEDTQYF

v_call: TRBV6-6
d_call: NA
clone_size: few
j_call: TRBJ1-6
cdr3_nt: TGTGCCAGCTGTACGGACCCCCCGGATAATTCACCCCTCCACTTT
cdr3_aa: CASCTDPPDNSPLHF

v_call: TRBV10-3
d_call: TRBD2
clone_size: NA
j_call: TRBJ2-3
cdr3_nt: TGTGCCATCGGGACTAGCGGGGGTAGCACAGATACGCAGTATTTT
cdr3_aa: CAIGTSGGSTDTQYF

v_call: TRBV27
d_call: TRBD2
clone_size: NA
j_call: TRBJ2-7
cdr3_nt: TGTGCCAGCACTGCTGAGGGTGGCGGGGGGCGCTACGAGCAGTACTTC
cdr3_aa: CASTAEGGGGRYEQYF

v_call: TRBV7-6
d_call: TRBD1
clone_size: many
j_call: TRBJ1-6
cdr3_nt: TGTGCCAGCAGCTCGGGACAGGTTGGTCGTTCACCCCTCCACTTT
cdr3_aa: CASSSGQVGRSPLHF

v_call: TRBV27
d_call: NA
clone_size: NA
j_call: TRBJ2-3
cdr3_nt: TGTGCCAGCAGTTTATATATCGGGCAGGGGTCGCGTGCGAGAGATACGCAGTATTTT
cdr3_aa: CASSLYIGQGSRARDTQYF

v_call: TRBV6-2/TRBV6-3
d_call: NA
clone_size: NA
j_call: TRBJ1-6
cdr3_nt: TGTGCCAGCAGTCACGCCGAGACTGAGAATTCACCCCTCCACTTT
cdr3_aa: CASSHAETENSPLHF

v_call: TRBV19
d_call: TRBD1
clone_size: NA
j_call: TRBJ1-2
cdr3_nt: TGTGCCAGTAACACAGGGGGGGACTATGGCTACACCTTC
cdr3_aa: CASNTGGDYGYTF

v_call: TRBV7-9
d_call: NA
clone_size: few
j_call: TRBJ1-6
cdr3_nt: TGTGCCAGCAGCTTAGCTGGAACAGGGCCCAATTCACCCCTCCACTTT
cdr3_aa: CASSLAGTGPNSPLHF

v_call: TRBV7-6
d_call: TRBD2
clone_size: many
j_call: TRBJ2-5
cdr3_nt: TGTGCCAGCAGCTTATATAGCGGGGGGGGAACCAGGGAGACCCAGTACTTC
cdr3_aa: CASSLYSGGGTRETQYF

v_call: TRBV7-8
d_call: NA
clone_size: many
j_call: TRBJ2-7
cdr3_nt: TGTGCCAGCAGCTTATGGGAACCGGGGCCCTACGAGCAGTACTTC
cdr3_aa: CASSLWEPGPYEQYF

v_call: TRBV5-6
d_call: TRBD2
clone_size: many
j_call: TRBJ2-7
cdr3_nt: TGTGCCAGCAGCCGTAGCGGGGGGAGCTCCTACGAGCAGTACTTC
cdr3_aa: CASSRSGGSSYEQYF

v_call: TRBV6-2/TRBV6-3
d_call: NA
clone_size: NA
j_call: TRBJ2-1
cdr3_nt: TGTGCCAGCAGTTATGCCAATTACAATGAGCAGTTCTTC
cdr3_aa: CASSYANYNEQFF

v_call: TRBV4-1
d_call: NA
clone_size: few
j_call: TRBJ1-1
cdr3_nt: TGCGCCAGCAGCCAACCAGGGATGAACACTGAAGCTTTCTTT
cdr3_aa: CASSQPGMNTEAFF

v_call: TRBV7-3
d_call: NA
clone_size: NA
j_call: TRBJ2-7
cdr3_nt: TGTGCCAGCAGCAACGGACAGACCTACGAGCAGTACTTC
cdr3_aa: CASSNGQTYEQYF

v_call: TRBV7-2
d_call: TRBD2
clone_size: NA
j_call: TRBJ2-2
cdr3_nt: TGTGCCAGCAGCCGCGCGGGGCGGGGGGGCCCCACCGGGGAGCTGTTTTTT
cdr3_aa: CASSRAGRGGPTGELFF

v_call: TRBV7-2
d_call: TRBD2
clone_size: many
j_call: TRBJ2-1
cdr3_nt: TGTGCCAGCAGCTTACTAGCGGGGATACACAATGAGCAGTTCTTC
cdr3_aa: CASSLLAGIHNEQFF

v_call: TRBV20-1
d_call: TRBD1
clone_size: few
j_call: TRBJ1-4
cdr3_nt: TGCAGTGCTAGGAACAGGGGGGTTGCAACTAATGAAAAACTGTTTTTT
cdr3_aa: CSARNRGVATNEKLFF

v_call: TRBV6-6
d_call: TRBD2
clone_size: few
j_call: TRBJ2-7
cdr3_nt: TGTGCCAGCAGTTACTTAATCACTAGCGGGGGACTACTTTACGAGCAGTACTTC
cdr3_aa: CASSYLITSGGLLYEQYF

v_call: TRBV19
d_call: TRBD1
clone_size: NA
j_call: TRBJ1-6
cdr3_nt: TGTGCCAGTAGTATCTCCGGGACAGGGGAATCACCCCTCCACTTT
cdr3_aa: CASSISGTGESPLHF

v_call: TRBV7-9
d_call: TRBD2
clone_size: NA
j_call: TRBJ2-7
cdr3_nt: TGTGCCAGCAGCGGGGACTACCACTACGAGCAGTACTTC
cdr3_aa: CASSGDYHYEQYF

v_call: TRBV6-2/TRBV6-3
d_call: TRBD1
clone_size: NA
j_call: TRBJ2-7
cdr3_nt: TGTGCCAGCAGTTACTCCCGGGACAGGGCCCCAACCTACGAGCAGTACTTC
cdr3_aa: CASSYSRDRAPTYEQYF

v_call: TRBV3-1
d_call: TRBD1
clone_size: NA
j_call: TRBJ2-2
cdr3_nt: TGTGCCAGCAGGCTACTGGACAGGGGAAGTACCGGGGAGCTGTTTTTT
cdr3_aa: CASRLLDRGSTGELFF

v_call: TRBV7-9
d_call: NA
clone_size: NA
j_call: TRBJ2-7
cdr3_nt: TGTGCCAGCAGCTCCAGGGGCTCGGTCGAGCAGTACTTC
cdr3_aa: CASSSRGSVEQYF

v_call: TRBV7-9
d_call: NA
clone_size: few
j_call: TRBJ2-7
cdr3_nt: TGTGCCAGCAGCTTTGTCGCCTACGAGCAGTACTTC
cdr3_aa: CASSFVAYEQYF

v_call: TRBV13
d_call: NA
clone_size: few
j_call: TRBJ2-3
cdr3_nt: TGTGCCAGCAGCTTTTGGGTCGCCACAGATACGCAGTATTTT
cdr3_aa: CASSFWVATDTQYF

v_call: TRBV5-1
d_call: TRBD2
clone_size: NA
j_call: TRBJ2-5
cdr3_nt: TGCGCCAGCAGCCCAGGAACTAGCGGAGAGACCCAGTACTTC
cdr3_aa: CASSPGTSGETQYF

v_call: TRBV12-3/TRBV12-4
d_call: NA
clone_size: NA
j_call: TRBJ1-1
cdr3_nt: TGTGCCAGCAGTTTTTCAGGGATCCTGAACACTGAAGCTTTCTTT
cdr3_aa: CASSFSGILNTEAFF

v_call: TRBV12-3/TRBV12-4
d_call: NA
clone_size: NA
j_call: TRBJ2-3
cdr3_nt: TGTGCCAGCAGTCGTCGCCGGGTGTTGGTAACAGATACGCAGTATTTT
cdr3_aa: CASSRRRVLVTDTQYF

v_call: TRBV6-6
d_call: TRBD1
clone_size: NA
j_call: TRBJ1-1
cdr3_nt: TGTGCCAGCAGTAGAGACAGGGGAATGAACACTGAAGCTTTCTTT
cdr3_aa: CASSRDRGMNTEAFF

v_call: TRBV10-3
d_call: NA
clone_size: many
j_call: TRBJ2-7
cdr3_nt: TGTGCCATCAGTGACGGGGGTAGCGCCTACGAGCAGTACTTC
cdr3_aa: CAISDGGSAYEQYF

v_call: TRBV7-1
d_call: TRBD1
clone_size: NA
j_call: TRBJ2-7
cdr3_nt: TGTGCCACACAGGGGCTTCCCTACGAGCAGTACTTC
cdr3_aa: CATQGLPYEQYF

v_call: TRBV10-3
d_call: NA
clone_size: few
j_call: TRBJ1-1
cdr3_nt: TGTGCCATCAGTGAGTCGTGGGGCAGGGTTCGCACTGAAGCTTTCTTT
cdr3_aa: CAISESWGRVRTEAFF

v_call: TRBV4-1
d_call: NA
clone_size: NA
j_call: TRBJ2-7
cdr3_nt: TGCGCCAGCAGCTTAGTAGCCGACGCAGGAGCGCTCATTGACTACGAGCAGTACTTC
cdr3_aa: CASSLVADAGALIDYEQYF

v_call: TRBV12-3/TRBV12-4
d_call: NA
clone_size: NA
j_call: TRBJ2-5
cdr3_nt: TGTGCCAGCAGCCGCGGACCCCGGGCATCGACCCAGTACTTC
cdr3_aa: CASSRGPRASTQYF

v_call: TRBV19
d_call: NA
clone_size: NA
j_call: TRBJ1-1
cdr3_nt: TGTGCCAGTTCCTCAGGGGAAAGTGTGAACACTGAAGCTTTCTTT
cdr3_aa: CASSSGESVNTEAFF

v_call: TRBV4-3
d_call: NA
clone_size: NA
j_call: TRBJ1-4
cdr3_nt: TGCGCCAGCAGCCAGGCAGTTGACAGTGACAATGAAAAACTGTTTTTT
cdr3_aa: CASSQAVDSDNEKLFF

v_call: TRBV4-1
d_call: NA
clone_size: many
j_call: TRBJ1-6
cdr3_nt: TGCGCCAGCAGCCGCGGACAGTATAATTCACCCCTCCACTTT
cdr3_aa: CASSRGQYNSPLHF